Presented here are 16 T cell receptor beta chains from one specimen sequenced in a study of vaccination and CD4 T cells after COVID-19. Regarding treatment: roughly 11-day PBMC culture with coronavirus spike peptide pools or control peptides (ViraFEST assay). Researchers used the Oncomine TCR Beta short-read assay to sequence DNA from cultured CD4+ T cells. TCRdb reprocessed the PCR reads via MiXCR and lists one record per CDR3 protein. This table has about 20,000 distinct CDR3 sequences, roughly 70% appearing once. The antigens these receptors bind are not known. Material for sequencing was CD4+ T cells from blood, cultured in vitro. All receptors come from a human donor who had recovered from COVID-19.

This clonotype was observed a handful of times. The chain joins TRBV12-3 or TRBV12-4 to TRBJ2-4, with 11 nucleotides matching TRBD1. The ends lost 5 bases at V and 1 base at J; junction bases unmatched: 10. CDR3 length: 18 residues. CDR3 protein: CASSAGQGAGLAKNIQYF. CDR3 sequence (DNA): TGTGCCAGCAGTGCAGGACAGGGGGCCGGATTGGCCAAAAACATTCAGTACTTC.

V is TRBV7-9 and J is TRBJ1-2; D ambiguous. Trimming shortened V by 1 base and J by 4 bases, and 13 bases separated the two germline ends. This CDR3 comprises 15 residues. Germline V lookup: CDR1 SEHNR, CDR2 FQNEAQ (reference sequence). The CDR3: CASSLGGSPSYGYTF. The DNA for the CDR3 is TGTGCCAGCAGCTTAGGAGGCAGTCCTTCCTATGGCTACACCTTC.

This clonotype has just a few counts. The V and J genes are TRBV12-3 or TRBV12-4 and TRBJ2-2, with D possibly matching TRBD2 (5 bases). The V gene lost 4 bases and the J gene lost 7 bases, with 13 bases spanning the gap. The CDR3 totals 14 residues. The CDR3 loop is CASSSPAGNGELFF. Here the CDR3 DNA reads TGTGCCAGCAGTTCCCCTGCGGGTAACGGGGAGCTGTTTTTT.

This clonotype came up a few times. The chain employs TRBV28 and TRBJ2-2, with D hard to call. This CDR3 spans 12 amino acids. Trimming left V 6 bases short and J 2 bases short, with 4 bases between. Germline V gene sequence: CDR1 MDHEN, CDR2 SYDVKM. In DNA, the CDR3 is TGTGCCAGCAGGGGTAACACCGGGGAGCTGTTTTTT. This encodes CASRGNTGELFF.

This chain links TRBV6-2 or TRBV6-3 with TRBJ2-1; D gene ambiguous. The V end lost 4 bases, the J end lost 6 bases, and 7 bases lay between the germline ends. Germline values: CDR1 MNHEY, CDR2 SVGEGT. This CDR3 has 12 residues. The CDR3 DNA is TGTGCCAGCAGTTTGACTTCCAATGAGCAGTTCTTC. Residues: CASSLTSNEQFF.

Here the CDR3 reads CASSRTGGGNTEAFF. The DNA of the CDR3 is TGTGCCAGCAGTCGTACAGGGGGCGGAAACACTGAAGCTTTCTTT. This chain links TRBV28 with TRBJ1-1; 9 bases align to TRBD1. The CDR3 extends over 15 amino acids. The germline gives CDR1 MDHEN, CDR2 SYDVKM. Trimming took 5 bases from V and 2 from J; bases not matched to a gene: 6.

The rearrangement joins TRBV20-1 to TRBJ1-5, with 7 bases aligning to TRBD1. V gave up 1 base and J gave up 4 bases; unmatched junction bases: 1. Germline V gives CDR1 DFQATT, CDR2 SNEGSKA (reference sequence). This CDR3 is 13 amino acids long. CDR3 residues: CSARGDRNQPQHF. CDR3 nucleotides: TGCAGTGCTAGAGGGGACAGAAATCAGCCCCAGCATTTT.

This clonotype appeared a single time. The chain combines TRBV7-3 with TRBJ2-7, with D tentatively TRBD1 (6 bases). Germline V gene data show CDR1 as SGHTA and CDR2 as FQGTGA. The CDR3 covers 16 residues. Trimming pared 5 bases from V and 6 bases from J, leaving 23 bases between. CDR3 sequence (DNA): TGTGCCAGCAGCCTACTCCGCGTGGCAGGGGCGAGCGAGCAGTACTTC. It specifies CASSLLRVAGASEQYF.

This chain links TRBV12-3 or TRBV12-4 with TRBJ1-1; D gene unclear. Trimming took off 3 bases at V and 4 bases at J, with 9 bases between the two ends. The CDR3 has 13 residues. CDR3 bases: TGTGCCAGCAGTTTTCAGGCCAGCACTGAAGCTTTCTTT. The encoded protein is CASSFQASTEAFF.

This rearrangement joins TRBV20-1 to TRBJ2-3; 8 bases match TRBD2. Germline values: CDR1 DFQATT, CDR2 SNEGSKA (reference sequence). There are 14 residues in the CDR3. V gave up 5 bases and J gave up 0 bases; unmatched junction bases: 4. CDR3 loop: CSARVAGSTDTQYF. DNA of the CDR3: TGCAGTGCTCGAGTAGCGGGGAGCACAGATACGCAGTATTTT.

The CDR3 coding sequence is TGTGCCCTGGGGCAGGTGGGTTACGAGCAGTACTTC. This encodes CALGQVGYEQYF. V and J are TRBV28 and TRBJ2-7, with TRBD1 as a possible D gene (5 bases). Germline V gives CDR1 MDHEN, CDR2 SYDVKM. Trimming removed 11 bases from V and 4 bases from J, with 15 bases in between. The CDR3 covers 12 residues.

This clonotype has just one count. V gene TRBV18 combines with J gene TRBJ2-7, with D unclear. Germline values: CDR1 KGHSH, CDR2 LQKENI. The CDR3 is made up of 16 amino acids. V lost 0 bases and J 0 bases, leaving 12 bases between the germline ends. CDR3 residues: CASSPPAPGGSYEQYF. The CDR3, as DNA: TGTGCCAGCTCACCACCGGCGCCAGGCGGCTCCTACGAGCAGTACTTC.

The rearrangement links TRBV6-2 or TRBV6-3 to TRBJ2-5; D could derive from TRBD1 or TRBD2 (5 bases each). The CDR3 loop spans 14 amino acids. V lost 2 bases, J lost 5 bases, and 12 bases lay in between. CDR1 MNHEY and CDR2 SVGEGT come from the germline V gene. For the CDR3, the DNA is TGTGCCAGCAGTTACGTTGGGGGAAGGGAGACCCAGTACTTC. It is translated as CASSYVGGRETQYF.

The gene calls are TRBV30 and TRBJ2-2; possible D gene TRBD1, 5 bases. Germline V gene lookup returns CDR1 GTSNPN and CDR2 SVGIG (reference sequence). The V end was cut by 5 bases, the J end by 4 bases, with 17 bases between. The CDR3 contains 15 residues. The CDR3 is CAWLIGHYTTGELFF. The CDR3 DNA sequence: TGTGCCTGGTTAATAGGACACTATACCACCGGGGAGCTGTTTTTT.

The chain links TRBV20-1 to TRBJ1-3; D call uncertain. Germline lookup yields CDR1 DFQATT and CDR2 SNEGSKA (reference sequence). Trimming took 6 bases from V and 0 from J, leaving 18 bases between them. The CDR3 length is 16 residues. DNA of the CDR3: TGCAGTGCACTGGGAGGCCGAGTGACCTCTGGAAACACCATATATTTT. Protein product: CSALGGRVTSGNTIYF.

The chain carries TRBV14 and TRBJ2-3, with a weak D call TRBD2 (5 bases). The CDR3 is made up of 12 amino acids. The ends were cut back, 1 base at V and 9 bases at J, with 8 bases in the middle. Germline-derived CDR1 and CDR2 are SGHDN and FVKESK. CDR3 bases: TGTGCCAGCAGCCAAGGGACGGGGACGCAGTATTTT. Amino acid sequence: CASSQGTGTQYF.